These T cell receptor beta chains were read from a single sample in a study of beta chain features in type 1 diabetes. The repertoire was sequenced with immunoSEQ multiplex PCR; TCRdb's copy has only in-frame clones and lacks some. The sample lists about 170,000 clones, under 9.5% occurring once. The specimen was central memory CD4+ T cells from blood. These receptors were obtained from a man younger than 35 with type 1 diabetes. CDR3s include the opening cysteine and the closing phenylalanine or tryptophan. Each record gives: clone size, D gene, V gene, J gene, CDR3 protein, CDR3 DNA. A D gene is named only where the DNA matches it firmly. Clone size, where shown, is once, few, many, or a class for clones that have expanded.

>few|TRBD2|TRBV6-5|TRBJ2-1
CASSYSGEGRMFF
TGTGCCAGCAGTTACTCTGGGGAGGGAAGGATGTTCTTC
>few|TRBD2|TRBV5-1|TRBJ2-5
CASSSVAGPQETQYF
TGCGCCAGCAGCTCGGTAGCGGGGCCACAAGAGACCCAGTACTTC
>NA|NA|TRBV29-1|TRBJ2-3
CSVEDQVRGTQYF
TGCAGCGTTGAAGACCAAGTTAGAGGTACGCAGTATTTT
>many|TRBD1|TRBV4-3|TRBJ2-7
CASSQSGQGWHEQYF
TGCGCCAGCAGCCAAAGTGGACAGGGCTGGCACGAGCAGTACTTC
>NA|TRBD1|TRBV5-6|TRBJ2-2
CASSLRAGGHGELFF
TGTGCCAGCAGCTTGCGGGCAGGGGGCCACGGGGAGCTGTTTTTT
>NA|NA|TRBV15|TRBJ2-7
CATSRPRDEQYF
TGTGCCACCAGCAGACCGCGCGACGAGCAGTACTTC
>NA|TRBD2|TRBV7-2|TRBJ2-3
CASSAGGGTDTQYF
TGTGCCAGCAGCGCGGGGGGGGGCACAGATACGCAGTATTTT
>few|NA|TRBV6-5|TRBJ2-7
CATRSGLTGQYF
TGTGCCACCAGAAGCGGCCTCACGGGGCAGTACTTC
>few|TRBD1|TRBV27|TRBJ2-5
CASSSPGGGRQETQYF
TGTGCCAGCAGTTCCCCAGGGGGCGGGCGTCAAGAGACCCAGTACTTC
>few|NA|TRBV5-1|TRBJ1-1
CASSLDNLNTEAFF
TGCGCCAGCAGCTTGGACAACCTGAACACTGAAGCTTTCTTT
>NA|TRBD1|TRBV30|TRBJ1-1
CACRRQGGEAFF
TGTGCCTGCAGACGGCAGGGGGGTGAAGCTTTCTTT
>NA|NA|TRBV28|TRBJ1-2
CATPGNPYGYTF
TGTGCCACCCCCGGGAACCCCTATGGCTACACCTTC
>NA|TRBD2|TRBV28|TRBJ2-5
CASNQKSGSRETQYF
TGTGCCAGCAATCAAAAAAGCGGGAGCAGAGAGACCCAGTACTTC
>few|NA|TRBV2|TRBJ2-7
CASSKRTVYEQYF
TGTGCCAGCAGCAAGAGGACAGTGTACGAGCAGTACTTC
>few|NA|TRBV9|TRBJ2-5
CASSVDVAWEETQYF
TGTGCCAGCAGCGTAGACGTAGCATGGGAAGAGACCCAGTACTTC
>NA|NA|TRBV15|TRBJ2-5
CATSRDLGSQETQYF
TGTGCCACCAGCAGAGATTTAGGGAGCCAAGAGACCCAGTACTTC